This T cell receptor beta chain came from a study of T cell responses to AZD1222 COVID-19 vaccine. Findings and limits, study-wide: The donor group comprised mostly white British people and more females; the analysis possibly underestimated clonal diversity. Vaccination with two AZD1222 doses was followed by a rise in Spike-specific TCR breadth and depth.

There are 12 residues in the CDR3. The germline V and J ends were trimmed by 5 bases and 16 bases, with 18 bases remaining between them. The germline V gene has CDR1 MDHEN and CDR2 SYDVKM. With regard to this clone: Its specificity is unknown.

Method: immunoSEQ multiplex PCR; TCRdb's copy keeps in-frame clones and lacks some. The sample lists about 94,000 clones, roughly 85% occurring once. The receptor was derived from an adult who received the AZD1222 COVID-19 vaccine. Sequenced material: peripheral blood, taken 28 days after the second AZD1222 dose. The J gene is TRBJ1-5, the V gene TRBV28, with D maybe TRBD1 (6 bases). This CDR3 reads CASSPRTELSHF. CDR3 nucleotides: TGTGCCAGCAGTCCCCGGACAGAGCTGAGCCATTTT.